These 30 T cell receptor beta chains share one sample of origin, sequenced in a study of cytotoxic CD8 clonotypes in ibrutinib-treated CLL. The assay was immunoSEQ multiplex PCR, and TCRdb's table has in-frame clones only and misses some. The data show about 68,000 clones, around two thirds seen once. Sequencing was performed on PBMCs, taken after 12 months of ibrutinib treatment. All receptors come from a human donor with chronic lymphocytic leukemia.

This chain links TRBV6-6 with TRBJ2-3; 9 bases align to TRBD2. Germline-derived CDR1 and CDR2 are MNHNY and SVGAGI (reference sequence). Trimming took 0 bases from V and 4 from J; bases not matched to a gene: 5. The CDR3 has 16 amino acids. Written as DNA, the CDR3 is TGTGCCAGCAGTTACTCCTTGCGGGGGGGACCAGATACGCAGTATTTT. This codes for CASSYSLRGGPDTQYF.

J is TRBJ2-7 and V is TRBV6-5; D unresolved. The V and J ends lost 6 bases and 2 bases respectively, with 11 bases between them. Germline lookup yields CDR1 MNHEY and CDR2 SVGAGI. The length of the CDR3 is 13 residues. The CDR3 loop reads CASRMNVAYEQYF. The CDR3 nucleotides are TGTGCCAGCAGGATGAACGTAGCCTACGAGCAGTACTTC.

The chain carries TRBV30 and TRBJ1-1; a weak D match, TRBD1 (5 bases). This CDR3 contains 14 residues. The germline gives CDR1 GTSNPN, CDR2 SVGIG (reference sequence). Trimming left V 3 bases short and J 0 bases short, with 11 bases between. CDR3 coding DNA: TGTGCCTGGAGAGGGCAGGGCATGAACACTGAAGCTTTCTTT. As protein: CAWRGQGMNTEAFF.

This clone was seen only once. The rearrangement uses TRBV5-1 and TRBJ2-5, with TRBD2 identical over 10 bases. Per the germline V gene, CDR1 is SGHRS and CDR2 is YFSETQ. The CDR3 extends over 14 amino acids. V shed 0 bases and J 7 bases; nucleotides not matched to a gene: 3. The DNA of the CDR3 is TGCGCCAGCAGCTTGGCCGCTAGCGGGGGGACCCAGTACTTC. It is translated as CASSLAASGGTQYF.

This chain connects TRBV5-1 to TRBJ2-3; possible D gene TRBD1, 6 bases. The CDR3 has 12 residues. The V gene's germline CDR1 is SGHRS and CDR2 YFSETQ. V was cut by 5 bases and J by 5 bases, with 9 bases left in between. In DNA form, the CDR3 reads TGCGCCAGCAGGCCAGGGGAAGATACGCAGTATTTT. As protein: CASRPGEDTQYF. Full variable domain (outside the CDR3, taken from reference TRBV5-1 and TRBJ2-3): KAGVTQTPRYLIKTRGQQVTLSCSPISGHRSVSWYQQTPGQGLQFLFEYFSETQRNKGNFPGRFSGRQFSNSRSEMNVSTLELGDSALYLCASRPGEDTQYFGPGTRLTVL.

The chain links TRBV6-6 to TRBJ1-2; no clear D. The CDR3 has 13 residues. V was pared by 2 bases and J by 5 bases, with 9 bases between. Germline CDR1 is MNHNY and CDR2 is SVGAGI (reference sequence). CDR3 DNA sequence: TGTGCCAGCAGTTACAATAGGTTTTATGGCTACACCTTC. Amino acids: CASSYNRFYGYTF.

CDR3: CAWSVPGMGNEKLFF. DNA for the CDR3: TGTGCCTGGAGTGTACCAGGGATGGGGAATGAAAAACTGTTTTTT. The rearrangement uses TRBV30 and TRBJ1-4; tentatively, D is TRBD1 (5 bases). This CDR3 comprises 15 residues. Trimming removed 0 bases at V and 5 bases at J, with 13 bases between. Germline lookup yields CDR1 GTSNPN and CDR2 SVGIG (reference sequence).

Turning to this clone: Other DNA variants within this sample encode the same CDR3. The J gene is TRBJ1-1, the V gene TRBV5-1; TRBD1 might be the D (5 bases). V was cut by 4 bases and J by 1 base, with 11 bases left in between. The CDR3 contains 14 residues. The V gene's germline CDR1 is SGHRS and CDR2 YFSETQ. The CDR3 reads CASSLGGGNTEAFF. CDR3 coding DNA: TGCGCCAGCAGCCTCGGCGGGGGGAACACTGAAGCTTTCTTT.

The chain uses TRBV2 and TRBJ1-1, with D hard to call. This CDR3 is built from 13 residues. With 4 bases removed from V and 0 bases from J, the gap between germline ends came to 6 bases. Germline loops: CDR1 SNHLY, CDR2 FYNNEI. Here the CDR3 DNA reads TGTGCCAGCAGTGGGGAGATGAACACTGAAGCTTTCTTT. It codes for CASSGEMNTEAFF.

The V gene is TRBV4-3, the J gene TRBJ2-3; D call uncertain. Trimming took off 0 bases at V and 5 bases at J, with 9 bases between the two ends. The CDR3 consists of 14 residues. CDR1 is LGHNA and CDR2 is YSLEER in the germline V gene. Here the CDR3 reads CASSQDSGKDTQYF. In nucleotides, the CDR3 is TGCGCCAGCAGCCAAGATTCCGGCAAAGATACGCAGTATTTT.

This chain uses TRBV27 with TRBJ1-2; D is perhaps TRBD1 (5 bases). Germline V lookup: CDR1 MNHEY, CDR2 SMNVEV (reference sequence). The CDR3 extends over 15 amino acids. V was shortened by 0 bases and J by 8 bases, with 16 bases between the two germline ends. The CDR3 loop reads CASSLSIPGRKGYTF. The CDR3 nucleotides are TGTGCCAGCAGTTTATCGATCCCAGGGAGGAAAGGCTACACCTTC.

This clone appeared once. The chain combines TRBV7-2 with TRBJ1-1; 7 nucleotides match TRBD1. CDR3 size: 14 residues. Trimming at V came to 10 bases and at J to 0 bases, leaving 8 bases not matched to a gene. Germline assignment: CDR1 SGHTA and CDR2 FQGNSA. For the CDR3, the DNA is TGTGCCACCAGGGGGGGACGGATGAACACTGAAGCTTTCTTT. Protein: CATRGGRMNTEAFF.

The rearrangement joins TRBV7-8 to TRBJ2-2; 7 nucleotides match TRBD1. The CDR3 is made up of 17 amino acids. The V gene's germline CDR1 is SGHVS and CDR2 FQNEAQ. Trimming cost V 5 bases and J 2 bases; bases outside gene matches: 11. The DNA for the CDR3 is TGTGCCAGCAGCGAATGGGGCGTAGGGGGCAACACCGGGGAGCTGTTTTTT. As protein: CASSEWGVGGNTGELFF.

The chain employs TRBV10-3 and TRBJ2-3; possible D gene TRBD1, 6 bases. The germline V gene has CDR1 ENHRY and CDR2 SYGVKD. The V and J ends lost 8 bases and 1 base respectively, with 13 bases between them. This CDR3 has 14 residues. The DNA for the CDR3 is TGTGCCATCGGGGAGAGACAGGGCACAGATACGCAGTATTTT. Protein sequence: CAIGERQGTDTQYF.

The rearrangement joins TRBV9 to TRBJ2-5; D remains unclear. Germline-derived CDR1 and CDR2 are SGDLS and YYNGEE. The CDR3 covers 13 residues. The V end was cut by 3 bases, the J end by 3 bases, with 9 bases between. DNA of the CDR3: TGTGCCAGCAGCGGTCAGACGGAAGAGACCCAGTACTTC. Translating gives CASSGQTEETQYF.

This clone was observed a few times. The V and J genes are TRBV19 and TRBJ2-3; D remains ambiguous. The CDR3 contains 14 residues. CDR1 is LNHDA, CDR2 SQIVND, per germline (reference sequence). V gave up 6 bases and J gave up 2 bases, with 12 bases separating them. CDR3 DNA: TGTGCCAGTAGGACACAACCATTCACAGATACGCAGTATTTT. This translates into CASRTQPFTDTQYF.

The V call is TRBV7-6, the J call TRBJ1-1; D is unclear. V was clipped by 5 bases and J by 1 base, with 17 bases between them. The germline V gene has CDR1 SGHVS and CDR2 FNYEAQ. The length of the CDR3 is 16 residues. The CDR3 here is CASSPSPTLANTEAFF. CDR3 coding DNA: TGTGCCAGCAGCCCGTCCCCCACACTGGCGAACACTGAAGCTTTCTTT. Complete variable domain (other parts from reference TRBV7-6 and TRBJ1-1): GAGVSQSPRYKVTKRGQDVALRCDPISGHVSLYWYRQALGQGPEFLTYFNYEAQQDKSGLPNDRFSAERPEGSISTLTIQRTEQRDSAMYRCASSPSPTLANTEAFFGQGTRLTVV.

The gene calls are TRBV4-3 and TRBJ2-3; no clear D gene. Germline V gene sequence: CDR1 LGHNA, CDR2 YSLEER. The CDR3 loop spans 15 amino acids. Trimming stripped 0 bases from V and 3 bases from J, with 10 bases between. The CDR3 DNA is TGCGCCAGCAGCCAAGACGCTATGGTAACAGATACGCAGTATTTT. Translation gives CASSQDAMVTDTQYF.

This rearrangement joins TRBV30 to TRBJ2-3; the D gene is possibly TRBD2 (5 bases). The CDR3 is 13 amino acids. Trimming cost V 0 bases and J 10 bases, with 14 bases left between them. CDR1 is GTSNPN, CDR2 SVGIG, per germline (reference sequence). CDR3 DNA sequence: TGTGCCTGGAGTGTCTCGGGGATTGTTGCGCAGTATTTT. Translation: CAWSVSGIVAQYF.

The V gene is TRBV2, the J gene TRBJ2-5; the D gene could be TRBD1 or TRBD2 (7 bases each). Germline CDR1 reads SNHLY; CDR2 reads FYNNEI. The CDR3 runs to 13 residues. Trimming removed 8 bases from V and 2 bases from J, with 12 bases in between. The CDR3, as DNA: TGTGCCAGCCAGGGGGGGAGGCAAGAGACCCAGTACTTC. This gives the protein CASQGGRQETQYF.

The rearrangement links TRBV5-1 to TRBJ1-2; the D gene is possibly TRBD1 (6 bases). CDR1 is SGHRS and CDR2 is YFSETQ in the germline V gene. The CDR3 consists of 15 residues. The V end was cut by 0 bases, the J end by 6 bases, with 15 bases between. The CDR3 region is CASSLAGGGRDGYTF. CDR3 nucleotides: TGCGCCAGCAGCTTGGCCGGGGGCGGTCGGGATGGCTACACCTTC.

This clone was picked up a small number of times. The CDR3 loop is CASTDRYYEQYF. The CDR3 bases are TGTGCCAGCACAGACAGGTACTACGAGCAGTACTTC. V and J are TRBV6-5 and TRBJ2-7; D is perhaps TRBD1 (6 bases). V gave up 7 bases and J gave up 3 bases, with 10 bases separating them. Germline CDR1 MNHEY, CDR2 SVGAGI. This CDR3 spans 12 amino acids.

The CDR3 coding sequence is TGTGCCAGCAGCCGCGGACCAGTCTACGAGCAGTACTTC. Translating it yields CASSRGPVYEQYF. V and J are TRBV7-2 and TRBJ2-7; D is ambiguous. This CDR3 has 13 amino acids. CDR1 SGHTA and CDR2 FQGNSA come from the germline V gene. Trimming shortened V by 5 bases and J by 3 bases, and 11 bases separated the two germline ends.

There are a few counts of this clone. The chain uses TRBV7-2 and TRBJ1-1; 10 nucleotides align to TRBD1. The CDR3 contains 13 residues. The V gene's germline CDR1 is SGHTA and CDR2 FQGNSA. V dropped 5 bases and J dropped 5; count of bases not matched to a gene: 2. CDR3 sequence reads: CASSRGQGTEAFF. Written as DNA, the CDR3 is TGTGCCAGCAGCCGGGGACAGGGGACTGAAGCTTTCTTT.

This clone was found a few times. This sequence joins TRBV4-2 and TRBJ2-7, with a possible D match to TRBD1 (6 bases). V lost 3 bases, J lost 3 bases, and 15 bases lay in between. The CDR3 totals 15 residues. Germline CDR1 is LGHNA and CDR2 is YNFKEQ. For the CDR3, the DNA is TGTGCCAGCAGCCAGCAATGGACAGCCTACTACGAGCAGTACTTC. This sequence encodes CASSQQWTAYYEQYF.

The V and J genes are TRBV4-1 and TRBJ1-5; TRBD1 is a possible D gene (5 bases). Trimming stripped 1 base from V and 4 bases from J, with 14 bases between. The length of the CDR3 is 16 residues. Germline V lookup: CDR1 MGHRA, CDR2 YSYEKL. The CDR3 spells CASSQAPQGRNQPQHF. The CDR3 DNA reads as TGCGCCAGCAGCCAAGCCCCCCAGGGCAGAAATCAGCCCCAGCATTTT.

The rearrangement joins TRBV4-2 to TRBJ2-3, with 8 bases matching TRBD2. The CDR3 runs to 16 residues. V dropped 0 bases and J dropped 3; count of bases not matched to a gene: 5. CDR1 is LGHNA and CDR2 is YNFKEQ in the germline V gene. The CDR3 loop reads CASSQDRGGGTDTQYF. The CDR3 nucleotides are TGTGCCAGCAGCCAAGACCGGGGGGGCGGGACAGATACGCAGTATTTT.

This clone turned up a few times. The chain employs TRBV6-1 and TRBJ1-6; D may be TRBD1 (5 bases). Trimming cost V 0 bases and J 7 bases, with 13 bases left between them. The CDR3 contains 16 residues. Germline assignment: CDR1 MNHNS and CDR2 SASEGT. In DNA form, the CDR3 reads TGTGCCAGCAGTGAAGCGCCGGACAAGGGGAATTCACCCCTCCACTTT. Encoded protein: CASSEAPDKGNSPLHF.

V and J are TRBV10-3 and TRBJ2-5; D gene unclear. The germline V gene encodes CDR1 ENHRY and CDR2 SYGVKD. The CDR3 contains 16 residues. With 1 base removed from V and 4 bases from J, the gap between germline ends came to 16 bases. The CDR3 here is CAISEFRPKKGETQYF. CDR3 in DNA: TGTGCCATCAGTGAGTTCCGGCCAAAAAAGGGAGAGACCCAGTACTTC.

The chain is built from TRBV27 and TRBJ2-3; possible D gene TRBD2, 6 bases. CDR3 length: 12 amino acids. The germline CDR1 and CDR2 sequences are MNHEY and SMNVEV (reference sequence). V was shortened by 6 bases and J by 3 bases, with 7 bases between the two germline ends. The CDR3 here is CASSLATDTQYF. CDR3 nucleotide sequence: TGTGCCAGCAGCCTAGCGACAGATACGCAGTATTTT.